What follows is one T cell receptor beta chain and its context. Its antigen is unidentified. The investigators collected lesional scalp punch biopsies and peripheral blood from alopecia areata patients. Sorting separated CD4+ and CD8+ T cells out of PBMCs. This specimen comes from a study of CD8+ T cells in alopecia areata. Study-level results: Patients displayed less clarity in TCR sharing than mice, a finding possibly related to HLA. Scalp lesions, especially in alopecia totalis/universalis, had higher clonality than normal scalp.

The V gene's germline CDR1 is SQVTM and CDR2 ANQGSEA. Trimming left V 4 bases short and J 7 bases short, with 20 bases between. The CDR3 has 14 amino acids. After isolation, RNA underwent reverse transcription to generate cDNA as the sequencing template. Clones were read by immunoSEQ multiplex PCR, and TCRdb kept only the in-frame ones, dropping some. This sample has 150,000 or so clones, with approximately 45% found just once. The clonotype originates from a human donor with alopecia areata. J is TRBJ2-7 and V is TRBV29-1; D is possibly TRBD1 (6 bases). Sequenced: CD4+ T cells sorted from blood. Here the CDR3 DNA reads TGCAGCGTTGTTGTGGGGGCGAGTCTGGGTGAGCAGTACTTC. Its protein is CSVVVGASLGEQYF.